The 5 T cell receptor beta chains given below trace back to one sample, sequenced in a study of T cells after yellow fever vaccination. A single record per CDR3 protein comes from TCRdb applying MiXCR to the 5' RACE reads. The sample lists 450,000 to 600,000 distinct CDR3 sequences; approximately 13% were seen once. Specimen: PBMCs, collected on the day of the yellow fever booster vaccination. All receptors derive from a man aged 30 to 45 who received the YFV17D yellow fever vaccine.

This clonotype was counted at least ten times. The rearrangement links TRBV5-1 to TRBJ1-1, with TRBD1 identical over 8 bases. This CDR3 spans 16 amino acids. From germline, CDR1 is SGHRS and CDR2 YFSETQ. V lost 3 bases to trimming and J lost 6 bases; unmatched junction nucleotides: 13. This CDR3 reads CASSSDRVLLSPEAFF. DNA of the CDR3: TGCGCCAGCAGCTCGGACAGGGTGTTATTGTCACCTGAAGCTTTCTTT.

The chain is built from TRBV6-2 or TRBV6-3 and TRBJ2-1; TRBD1 matches 10 bases. The CDR3 contains 16 residues. The V gene's germline CDR1 is MNHEY and CDR2 SVGEGT. J lost 3 bases, V lost 6 bases, and 8 bases had no gene match. The CDR3 DNA reads as TGTGCCAGCAGAGCCGGGACAGGGGTATACTACAATGAGCAGTTCTTC. It encodes CASRAGTGVYYNEQFF.

This clonotype was picked up a small number of times. The chain links TRBV4-2 to TRBJ1-6, with D perhaps matching TRBD1 (5 bases). From germline, CDR1 is LGHNA and CDR2 YNFKEQ. V lost 1 base to trimming and J lost 10 bases, with 11 bases between them. This CDR3 is 14 amino acids long. The CDR3 protein is CASSQVGTGSPLHF. The CDR3 nucleotides read TGTGCCAGCAGCCAAGTCGGGACTGGGTCACCCCTCCACTTT.

V gene TRBV5-4 combines with J gene TRBJ2-7, with 10 bases matching TRBD2. Unmatched junction bases numbered 15, after V lost 5 bases and J lost 7 bases. The CDR3 length is 16 residues. Germline CDR1 reads SGHNT; CDR2 reads YYREEE (reference sequence). Here the CDR3 reads CASSFQGEAGGREQYF. The CDR3 nucleotides are TGTGCCAGCAGTTTCCAGGGGGAAGCGGGAGGGAGGGAGCAGTACTTC.

The chain uses TRBV5-1 and TRBJ2-1; 13 bases line up with TRBD2. After removal of 4 bases from V and 7 bases from J, the junction contained 5 bases not matched to a gene. The CDR3 is 15 amino acids. Germline CDR1 and CDR2: SGHRS and YFSETQ. The CDR3 nucleotides read TGCGCCAGCAGCCGGACTAGCGGGAGATGGAATGAGCAGTTCTTC. Amino acid sequence: CASSRTSGRWNEQFF.